The 26 T cell receptor beta chains below come from one sample, sequenced in a study of cytomegalovirus exposure and HLA in healthy donors. The primer mix had 60 Vbeta and 13 Jbeta primers. Sequencing used immunoSEQ multiplex PCR; TCRdb keeps in-frame clones, though not all of them. The repertoire has roughly 150,000 clones, 83% of them found once; the top ten carry 4.1%. Sequenced material: PBMCs. The origin of the receptors is a man aged 45-60 years in good health and CMV-seropositive.

The chain links TRBV28 to TRBJ2-3; D perhaps matches TRBD2 (5 bases). This CDR3 spans 15 amino acids. The germline CDR1 and CDR2 sequences are MDHEN and SYDVKM. V was trimmed by 2 bases and J by 2 bases, leaving 11 bases between them. CDR3 in DNA: TGTGCCAGCAGTTTACCTGGACGGGACACAGATACGCAGTATTTT. The encoded protein is CASSLPGRDTDTQYF.

The chain carries TRBV10-3 and TRBJ2-2; D gene unclear. The CDR3 length is 11 residues. The germline V gene encodes CDR1 ENHRY and CDR2 SYGVKD. V dropped 6 bases and J dropped 7 bases, with 6 bases sitting between them. CDR3 region: CAISSSGELFF. Here the CDR3 DNA reads TGTGCCATCAGCTCTAGCGGGGAGCTGTTTTTT.

The chain joins TRBV30 to TRBJ1-4; D is unresolved. This CDR3 comprises 15 residues. Germline loops: CDR1 GTSNPN, CDR2 SVGIG (reference sequence). The V end lost 1 base, the J end lost 3 bases, and 12 bases lay between the germline ends. CDR3 nucleotide sequence: TGTGCCTGGAGTGGACAAGCCCAACCTAATGAAAAACTGTTTTTT. This translates into CAWSGQAQPNEKLFF. The whole variable domain, filled in from reference TRBV30 and TRBJ1-4, reads SQTIHQWPATLVQPVGSPLSLECTVEGTSNPNLYWYRQAAGRGLQLLFYSVGIGQISSEVPQNLSASRPQDRQFILSSKKLLLSDSGFYLCAWSGQAQPNEKLFFGSGTQLSVL.

Comment on this clone: In the same sample, other DNA sequences code for this CDR3. The rearrangement uses TRBV5-6 and TRBJ1-5, with a weak D call TRBD1 (5 bases). The CDR3 length is 15 residues. Per germline, CDR1 SGHDT and CDR2 YYEEEE. The V and J ends lost 3 bases and 0 bases respectively, with 10 bases between them. CDR3 loop: CASSSGTGSNQPQHF. The CDR3 nucleotides read TGTGCCAGCAGCTCCGGGACTGGTAGCAATCAGCCCCAGCATTTT.

This chain connects TRBV20-1 to TRBJ2-1, with 7 bases lining up with TRBD2. This CDR3 region has 11 residues. CDR1 and CDR2 from the germline V gene are DFQATT and SNEGSKA (reference sequence). The chain's CDR3 is CRGGVGNEQFF. CDR3 nucleotides: TGCAGGGGGGGGGTCGGCAATGAGCAGTTCTTC.

The genes are TRBV7-3 and TRBJ2-1; D is perhaps TRBD2 (6 bases). The V end was cut by 5 bases, the J end by 8 bases, with 16 bases between. The CDR3 loop spans 14 amino acids. Germline CDR1 is SGHTA and CDR2 is FQGTGA. The CDR3 sequence: CASSPGLGEDEQFF. The DNA for the CDR3 is TGTGCCAGCAGCCCAGGGCTGGGGGAGGATGAGCAGTTCTTC.

V and J are TRBV6-1 and TRBJ1-4; D remains ambiguous. Trimming took off 6 bases at V and 0 bases at J, with 8 bases between the two ends. The germline V gene has CDR1 MNHNS and CDR2 SASEGT. The CDR3 runs to 14 residues. CDR3 bases: TGTGCCAGCAGCGGGATTACAACTAATGAAAAACTGTTTTTT. The encoded protein is CASSGITTNEKLFF.

The chain has TRBV2 and TRBJ1-5; no clear D. Between the trimmed V and J ends, which lost 0 bases and 5 bases, there was a span of 8 bases. The CDR3 extends over 14 amino acids. Germline CDR1 reads SNHLY; CDR2 reads FYNNEI. Written as DNA, the CDR3 is TGTGCCAGCAGTGAAGCGTTGGCCCATCAGCCCCAGCATTTT. Protein sequence: CASSEALAHQPQHF.

This clone was counted a single time. V and J are TRBV9 and TRBJ2-3; 7 positions agree with TRBD2. The CDR3 is 13 residues long. The J segment lost 5 bases and the V segment lost 3 bases, leaving 3 bases of the junction unmatched. Germline V gene sequence: CDR1 SGDLS, CDR2 YYNGEE. CDR3 DNA: TGTGCCAGCAGCGGGACTAGTTTAGATACGCAGTATTTT. Its protein product is CASSGTSLDTQYF.

In its sample, this clone was seen a few times. The J gene is TRBJ1-6, the V gene TRBV11-2; D call uncertain. The V and J ends lost 2 bases and 13 bases respectively, with 15 bases between them. The CDR3 contains 14 residues. Germline CDR1 reads SGHAT; CDR2 reads FQNNGV. The CDR3 nucleotides are TGTGCCAGCAGCTTACTTCCGGGAACGAGGCCCCTCCACTTT. Protein product: CASSLLPGTRPLHF.

The V call is TRBV5-4, the J call TRBJ2-2; 13 nucleotides line up with TRBD2. The germline CDR1 and CDR2 sequences are SGHNT and YYREEE (reference sequence). Unmatched junction bases numbered 3, after V lost 9 bases and J lost 7 bases. CDR3 length: 13 amino acids. CDR3 nucleotides: TGTGCCAACGGACTAGCGGGAGTCGGGGAGCTGTTTTTT. Translating it yields CANGLAGVGELFF.

In its sample, this clone was seen a few times. V usage is TRBV19 and J usage is TRBJ1-1; D might be TRBD1 (5 bases). The CDR3 consists of 13 residues. The germline V gene encodes CDR1 LNHDA and CDR2 SQIVND (reference sequence). V was trimmed by 3 bases and J by 2 bases, leaving 7 bases between them. Here the CDR3 reads CASSMGGNTEAFF. DNA for the CDR3: TGTGCCAGTAGTATGGGGGGTAACACTGAAGCTTTCTTT.

The chain carries TRBV2 and TRBJ2-1, with 7 bases matching TRBD1. CDR3 length: 15 residues. The germline gives CDR1 SNHLY, CDR2 FYNNEI. The V gene end was trimmed by 1 base and the J gene end by 8 bases; junction bases not matched to a gene: 8. The DNA for the CDR3 is TGTGCCAGCAGTGAAGTGCCTCGAACAGGGGATGAGCAGTTCTTC. Translation: CASSEVPRTGDEQFF.

The rearrangement links TRBV2 to TRBJ1-5; tentatively, D is TRBD1 (6 bases). The CDR3 is 14 residues long. Per the germline V gene, CDR1 is SNHLY and CDR2 is FYNNEI. V lost 11 bases and J lost 5, with 19 bases in between. CDR3 nucleotides: TGTGCCTGTGGGGAACAGGGTATGGATCAGCCCCAGCATTTT. Its protein is CACGEQGMDQPQHF.

In its sample, this clone was seen once. The chain has TRBV7-8 and TRBJ2-1, with TRBD2 matching over 10 bases. V lost 6 bases and J lost 6; bases outside the gene matches: 8. This CDR3 comprises 15 residues. Germline assignment: CDR1 SGHVS and CDR2 FQNEAQ. CDR3: CASSPLAGAGNEQFF. In nucleotides, the CDR3 is TGTGCCAGCAGTCCTCTAGCGGGAGCGGGCAATGAGCAGTTCTTC.

This clone occurred a few times. The chain employs TRBV11-2 and TRBJ2-6, with 8 bases aligning to TRBD1. CDR3 length equals 18 residues. V lost 0 bases, J lost 1 base, and 5 bases stayed unmatched. Germline-derived CDR1 and CDR2 are SGHAT and FQNNGV. CDR3 DNA: TGTGCCAGCAGCTTAGAGGCCAGGGGGCCGTCTGGGGCCAACGTCCTGACTTTC. It is translated as CASSLEARGPSGANVLTF.

V and J are TRBV4-1 and TRBJ1-4; no definite D call. The germline V and J ends were trimmed by 1 base and 0 bases, with 9 bases remaining between them. The CDR3 has 16 residues. Per the germline V gene, CDR1 is MGHRA and CDR2 is YSYEKL. The CDR3 nucleotides read TGCGCCAGCAGCCAAGGACTGCTGACAACTAATGAAAAACTGTTTTTT. Its protein is CASSQGLLTTNEKLFF.

The V call is TRBV5-4, the J call TRBJ2-1, with 13 nucleotides matching TRBD2. From germline, CDR1 is SGHNT and CDR2 YYREEE (reference sequence). The CDR3 loop spans 18 amino acids. V dropped 4 bases and J dropped 3; count of bases not matched to a gene: 10. The DNA of the CDR3 is TGTGCCAGCAGCCCGGGACTAGCGGGAAACAGCCTCTACAATGAGCAGTTCTTC. This encodes CASSPGLAGNSLYNEQFF. The whole variable domain, filled in from reference TRBV5-4 and TRBJ2-1, reads ETGVTQSPTHLIKTRGQQVTLRCSSQSGHNTVSWYQQALGQGPQFIFQYYREEENGRGNFPPRFSGLQFPNYSSELNVNALELDDSALYLCASSPGLAGNSLYNEQFFGPGTRLTVL.

The chain carries TRBV13 and TRBJ2-1; 10 positions match TRBD2. This CDR3 has 16 residues. V lost 4 bases and J lost 3; bases outside the gene matches: 6. Per the germline V gene, CDR1 is PRHDT and CDR2 is FYEKMQ (reference sequence). Here the CDR3 reads CASSSASGSFYNEQFF. As DNA, the CDR3 is TGTGCCAGCAGCTCTGCTAGCGGGAGTTTCTACAATGAGCAGTTCTTC. The full variable domain, rest sourced from reference TRBV13 and TRBJ2-1, is AAGVIQSPRHLIKEKRETATLKCYPIPRHDTVYWYQQGPGQDPQFLISFYEKMQSDKGSIPDRFSAQQFSDYHSELNMSSLELGDSALYFCASSSASGSFYNEQFFGPGTRLTVL.

V usage is TRBV27 and J usage is TRBJ2-1, with TRBD1 identical over 7 bases. The CDR3 is 15 amino acids. With V trimmed by 8 bases and J by 1 base, 8 bases remained unmatched. Germline V gene lookup returns CDR1 MNHEY and CDR2 SMNVEV (reference sequence). The CDR3 is CASPIEGQSYNEQFF. The CDR3 region has the DNA TGTGCCAGCCCTATCGAGGGACAGTCCTACAATGAGCAGTTCTTC.

The chain couples TRBV7-8 to TRBJ1-6; D not certain. The CDR3 length is 15 residues. CDR1 SGHVS and CDR2 FQNEAQ come from the germline V gene. Trimming removed 2 bases from V and 5 bases from J, with 10 bases in between. The CDR3 region is CASSLIGLNNSPLHF. The CDR3 region has the DNA TGTGCCAGCAGCTTAATTGGGCTGAATAATTCACCCCTCCACTTT.

The chain joins TRBV5-1 to TRBJ1-6; a possible D gene is TRBD1 (6 bases). This CDR3 spans 16 amino acids. With 2 bases removed from V and 7 bases from J, the gap between germline ends came to 16 bases. Germline V gives CDR1 SGHRS, CDR2 YFSETQ. The CDR3 DNA is TGCGCCAGCAGCTTTTCCTCAGGGGACCTAAATTCACCCCTCCACTTT. Its translation is CASSFSSGDLNSPLHF.

The J gene is TRBJ2-1, the V gene TRBV2, with TRBD2 matching 13 bases. Germline CDR1 is SNHLY and CDR2 is FYNNEI. The V gene end was trimmed by 6 bases and the J gene end by 6 bases; junction bases not matched to a gene: 5. This CDR3 has 15 residues. CDR3 residues: CASRKLAGGPNEQFF. As DNA, the CDR3 is TGTGCCAGCAGGAAACTAGCGGGAGGGCCCAATGAGCAGTTCTTC.

The rearrangement links TRBV28 to TRBJ1-1; D is ambiguous. Germline CDR1 reads MDHEN; CDR2 reads SYDVKM. This CDR3 is 12 amino acids long. The V end was cut by 4 bases, the J end by 8 bases, with 11 bases between. For the CDR3, the DNA is TGTGCCAGCAGTTCCCGGAGAGGGGAAGCTTTCTTT. Protein product: CASSSRRGEAFF.

V usage is TRBV19 and J usage is TRBJ2-3; possible D gene TRBD2, 6 bases. V gave up 5 bases and J gave up 1 base, with 19 bases separating them. The CDR3 has 17 amino acids. The germline gives CDR1 LNHDA, CDR2 SQIVND (reference sequence). For the CDR3, the DNA is TGTGCCAGTAGTGCTCCGGGACTCCCCCGGGGCACAGATACGCAGTATTTT. Its protein product is CASSAPGLPRGTDTQYF. Variable domain in full (rest from reference TRBV19 and TRBJ2-3): DGGITQSPKYLFRKEGQNVTLSCEQNLNHDAMYWYRQDPGQGLRLIYYSQIVNDFQKGDIAEGYSVSREKKESFPLTVTSAQKNPTAFYLCASSAPGLPRGTDTQYFGPGTRLTVL.

The chain links TRBV7-6 to TRBJ1-6; D may be TRBD1 (6 bases). Germline lookup yields CDR1 SGHVS and CDR2 FNYEAQ. The CDR3 is 19 amino acids. The germline V and J ends were trimmed by 2 bases and 0 bases, with 17 bases remaining between them. CDR3 DNA: TGTGCCAGCAGCTTACCCGCGGGCAGGGGTAGCTCCTATAATTCACCCCTCCACTTT. Protein product: CASSLPAGRGSSYNSPLHF. The complete variable domain, with remaining parts taken from reference TRBV7-6 and TRBJ1-6, reads GAGVSQSPRYKVTKRGQDVALRCDPISGHVSLYWYRQALGQGPEFLTYFNYEAQQDKSGLPNDRFSAERPEGSISTLTIQRTEQRDSAMYRCASSLPAGRGSSYNSPLHFGNGTRLTVT.